These 24 T cell receptor beta chains came from one sample sequenced in a study of glioma-infiltrating T cells after dendritic cell vaccination. The sample's time point: after dendritic cell vaccination, including at tumor progression/relapse. Sequencing was performed with immunoSEQ multiplex PCR; in TCRdb, only in-frame clones are kept and a portion is missing. The data contain roughly 100,000 clones, around 90% of them singletons. This specimen consisted of blood, obtained after dendritic cell vaccination. Receptor source: a human donor with glioblastoma.

A single count supports this clone. V is TRBV19 and J is TRBJ2-7; 10 bases align to TRBD1. The CDR3 has 15 amino acids. CDR1 and CDR2 (germline): LNHDA, SQIVND (reference sequence). After removal of 8 bases from V and 2 bases from J, the junction contained 9 bases not matched to a gene. CDR3 nucleotide sequence: TGTGCCAGTCGTAACACCGGGACAGGGGCCTACGAGCAGTACTTC. This translates into CASRNTGTGAYEQYF.

This sequence joins TRBV11-1 and TRBJ1-1, with 10 bases lining up with TRBD1. The CDR3 contains 14 residues. The trim removed 5 bases at V and 10 bases at J, leaving 10 bases unmatched. Germline V gene data show CDR1 as SGHAT and CDR2 as FQDESV (reference sequence). CDR3 bases: TGTGCCAGCAGCCCATCGACAGGGGGCTCGACAGCTTTCTTT. This codes for CASSPSTGGSTAFF.

The chain links TRBV19 to TRBJ2-3, with 7 bases matching TRBD1. The CDR3 contains 13 residues. CDR1 is LNHDA, CDR2 SQIVND, per germline (reference sequence). V lost 7 bases to trimming and J lost 6 bases; unmatched junction nucleotides: 7. CDR3 in amino acids: CASTDRPGDTQYF. CDR3 sequence (DNA): TGTGCCAGTACGGACAGGCCGGGGGATACGCAGTATTTT.

The CDR3 nucleotides are TGTGCCAGTAGTATAGACGAGGGAAATCAGCCCCAGCATTTT. Its translation: CASSIDEGNQPQHF. The chain combines TRBV19 with TRBJ1-5, with no clear D. The V and J ends lost 0 bases and 4 bases respectively, with 7 bases between them. CDR3 length equals 14 residues. Germline V gives CDR1 LNHDA, CDR2 SQIVND (reference sequence).

V usage is TRBV6-5 and J usage is TRBJ2-3; 7 bases match TRBD1. Germline V gene sequence: CDR1 MNHEY, CDR2 SVGAGI. The ends lost 3 bases at V and 2 bases at J; junction bases unmatched: 2. This CDR3 contains 14 residues. The CDR3 spells CASSYDRDTDTQYF. In DNA form, the CDR3 reads TGTGCCAGCAGTTATGACAGGGACACAGATACGCAGTATTTT.

The rearrangement joins TRBV10-1 to TRBJ2-5; TRBD2 matches at 13 bases. The CDR3 extends over 20 amino acids. The germline CDR1 and CDR2 sequences are WNHNN and SYGVQD (reference sequence). The ends lost 7 bases at V and 2 bases at J; junction bases unmatched: 19. The CDR3 DNA follows: TGCGCCAGCACCACGCGGGGACTAGCGGGGACCTCCGCATCTCAAGAGACCCAGTACTTC. As protein: CASTTRGLAGTSASQETQYF.

The chain joins TRBV6-1 to TRBJ2-7, with D perhaps matching TRBD2 (7 bases). This CDR3 region has 15 residues. With 5 bases removed from V and 7 bases from J, the gap between germline ends came to 21 bases. Germline V gene sequence: CDR1 MNHNS, CDR2 SASEGT. The DNA of the CDR3 is TGTGCCAGCAGTTCGGGGGGACATCAGGAGGCGGAGCAGTACTTC. Protein: CASSSGGHQEAEQYF.

The V gene is TRBV23-1, the J gene TRBJ2-7; D perhaps matches TRBD1 (6 bases). TRBV23-1 is an ORF, with its function uncertain. V was clipped by 2 bases and J by 3 bases, with 20 bases between them. There are 17 residues in the CDR3. DNA of the CDR3: TGCGCCAGCAGTCAAGTCTTAAGGGACACGTTGTGCTACGAGCAGTACTTC. It encodes CASSQVLRDTLCYEQYF.

The chain carries TRBV9 and TRBJ1-3; a possible D gene is TRBD1 (5 bases). CDR1 and CDR2 from the germline V gene are SGDLS and YYNGEE. Trimming removed 1 base at V and 0 bases at J, with 14 bases between. The CDR3 runs 17 residues. CDR3 sequence (DNA): TGTGCCAGCAGCGTATGGGACTCCTCGGGCTCTGGAAACACCATATATTTT. This sequence encodes CASSVWDSSGSGNTIYF.

This chain links TRBV11-2 with TRBJ1-6; D uncertain. V dropped 3 bases and J dropped 10 bases, with 16 bases sitting between them. CDR3 length equals 15 residues. CDR1 and CDR2 from the germline V gene are SGHAT and FQNNGV. CDR3 coding DNA: TGTGCCAGCAGCTTGGGGAGTTTGACTAGATCACCCCTCCACTTT. It is translated as CASSLGSLTRSPLHF.

This clone has just one count. The chain uses TRBV11-3 and TRBJ2-5; no reliable D call. The end of the DNA is better explained by TRBJ2-7, so the J call may be wrong. CDR3 length equals 12 residues. CDR1 is SGHNT, CDR2 YENEEA, per germline. The DNA for the CDR3 is TGTGCCAGCAGCTTGGATGGACACGAGCAGTACTTC. Translation gives CASSLDGHEQYF.

This rearrangement joins TRBV7-6 to TRBJ2-7, with D perhaps matching TRBD1 (6 bases). V lost 4 bases, J lost 6 bases, and 10 bases lay in between. The CDR3 is made up of 12 amino acids. Germline CDR1 and CDR2: SGHVS and FNYEAQ. DNA of the CDR3: TGTGCCAGCAGCTACTCAGGGGTCGAGCAGTACTTC. Its protein is CASSYSGVEQYF.

The rearrangement uses TRBV29-1 and TRBJ2-1; the match to TRBD2 covers 8 bases. Germline V gene data show CDR1 as SQVTM and CDR2 as ANQGSEA. CDR3 length: 12 amino acids. Losses at the gene ends were 8 bases for V and 3 bases for J; bases not matched to a gene: 3. The CDR3 protein is CSTTSGYNEQFF. DNA for the CDR3: TGCAGCACAACTAGCGGCTACAATGAGCAGTTCTTC.

This clone was found once. V is TRBV2 and J is TRBJ2-5; 9 bases are a match to TRBD1. V trimming: 6 bases; J trimming: 11 bases; junction bases outside the gene matches: 16. Germline values: CDR1 SNHLY, CDR2 FYNNEI. The CDR3 sequence is 15 residues long. CDR3 DNA sequence: TGTGCCAGCAGGCTTCAGGGACAGGGAATAATGAAGCAGTACTTC. Protein sequence: CASRLQGQGIMKQYF.

The rearrangement joins TRBV7-2 to TRBJ1-3; D is undetermined. The CDR3 is made up of 15 amino acids. Germline V gives CDR1 SGHTA, CDR2 FQGNSA. The V and J ends lost 5 bases and 2 bases respectively, with 13 bases between them. CDR3: CASSPQTRAGNTIYF. The CDR3 DNA is TGTGCCAGCAGCCCGCAGACACGCGCTGGAAACACCATATATTTT.

The chain has TRBV30 and TRBJ1-1; D is perhaps TRBD1 (5 bases). V was clipped by 4 bases and J by 2 bases, with 14 bases between them. In germline, CDR1 is GTSNPN, CDR2 SVGIG (reference sequence). The length of the CDR3 is 14 residues. CDR3 DNA: TGTGCCTGGATGTCTTACCAGGGCAACACTGAAGCTTTCTTT. The encoded protein is CAWMSYQGNTEAFF.

The chain recombines TRBV2 with TRBJ1-6, with 7 positions matching TRBD1. Germline trimming cut 1 base from V and 10 bases from J; bases unmatched to any gene: 7. Germline V CDR1 and CDR2: SNHLY, FYNNEI. The CDR3 has 15 amino acids. This chain's CDR3 is CASSEDRGRESPLHF. The DNA of the CDR3 is TGTGCCAGCAGTGAAGACAGGGGCAGGGAATCACCCCTCCACTTT.

The gene calls are TRBV6-5 and TRBJ2-5, with D possibly TRBD2 on 5 matching bases. V lost 0 bases and J 3 bases, leaving 8 bases between the germline ends. The CDR3 has 14 amino acids. Looked up from germline, CDR1 is MNHEY and CDR2 is SVGAGI. CDR3 in DNA: TGTGCCAGCAGTTACTCCTGGGGAGAAGAGACCCAGTACTTC. It yields the protein CASSYSWGEETQYF.

V usage is TRBV9 and J usage is TRBJ1-5, with unresolved D. Germline V gene lookup returns CDR1 SGDLS and CDR2 YYNGEE. This CDR3 contains 13 residues. Trimming stripped 0 bases from V and 5 bases from J, with 6 bases between. The CDR3 is CASSVAPDQPQHF. CDR3 DNA sequence: TGTGCCAGCAGCGTAGCCCCTGATCAGCCCCAGCATTTT.

This chain joins TRBV19 and TRBJ1-1, with 11 bases identical to TRBD1. Trimming cost V 6 bases and J 8 bases; bases outside gene matches: 11. Germline V lookup: CDR1 LNHDA, CDR2 SQIVND (reference sequence). There are 15 residues in the CDR3. The CDR3 sequence: CASRSLRTGGIEAFF. DNA of the CDR3: TGTGCCAGTAGGAGCCTTAGGACAGGGGGCATAGAAGCTTTCTTT. The variable domain in full, with the rest retrieved from reference TRBV19 and TRBJ1-1, is DGGITQSPKYLFRKEGQNVTLSCEQNLNHDAMYWYRQDPGQGLRLIYYSQIVNDFQKGDIAEGYSVSREKKESFPLTVTSAQKNPTAFYLCASRSLRTGGIEAFFGQGTRLTVV.

The chain recombines TRBV5-1 with TRBJ1-2; 9 bases match TRBD1. This CDR3 contains 14 residues. Per germline, CDR1 SGHRS and CDR2 YFSETQ. Losses at the gene ends were 5 bases for V and 5 bases for J; bases not matched to a gene: 7. CDR3 in amino acids: CASSLDRGGYGYTF. CDR3 nucleotide sequence: TGCGCCAGCAGTCTGGACAGGGGAGGGTATGGCTACACCTTC.

The rearrangement joins TRBV11-2 to TRBJ2-7; 9 nucleotides match TRBD1. Losses at the gene ends were 5 bases for V and 3 bases for J; bases not matched to a gene: 5. CDR3 length: 14 amino acids. Germline-derived CDR1 and CDR2 are SGHAT and FQNNGV. The CDR3 region is CASSLGQGNYEQYF. CDR3 in DNA: TGTGCCAGCAGCCTAGGACAGGGGAACTACGAGCAGTACTTC.

The genes are TRBV19 and TRBJ2-7; possibly TRBD1 for D (5 bases). Germline CDR1 reads LNHDA; CDR2 reads SQIVND (reference sequence). Trimming took 3 bases from V and 2 from J, leaving 20 bases between them. The CDR3 is 17 amino acids. This CDR3 reads CASSIIADSQRTYEQYF. CDR3 sequence (DNA): TGTGCCAGTAGTATTATCGCTGACAGCCAACGTACCTACGAGCAGTACTTC.

This chain joins TRBV19 and TRBJ2-5, with TRBD1 matching 12 bases. The J call may be faulty, since TRBJ2-7 better matches the DNA end. This CDR3 is built from 15 residues. Germline lookup yields CDR1 LNHDA and CDR2 SQIVND (reference sequence). CDR3 sequence: CASSKPGQGADEQYF. The DNA of the CDR3 is TGTGCCAGTAGTAAGCCGGGACAGGGGGCCGACGAGCAGTACTTC.